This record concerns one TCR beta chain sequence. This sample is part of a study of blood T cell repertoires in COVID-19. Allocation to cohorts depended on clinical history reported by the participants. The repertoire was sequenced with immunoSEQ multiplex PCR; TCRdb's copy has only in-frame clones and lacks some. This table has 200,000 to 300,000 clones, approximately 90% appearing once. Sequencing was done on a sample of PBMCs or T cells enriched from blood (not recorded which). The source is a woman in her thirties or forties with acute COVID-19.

DNA of the CDR3: TGCGCCAGCAGTGCGACAGTTGGAAACACCATATATTTT. This encodes CASSATVGNTIYF. The chain joins TRBV10-2 to TRBJ1-3, with D possibly being TRBD1 (5 bases). V lost 4 bases and J 3 bases, leaving 7 bases between the germline ends. The CDR3 is 13 amino acids. Germline V lookup: CDR1 WSHSY, CDR2 SAAADI.